In this sample, the clone carrying this T cell receptor beta chain turned up a few times. These data originate in a study of T-cell memory formation after mild COVID-19. 5'RACE with constant-segment primers built TCRalpha and TCRbeta cDNA libraries with UMIs. TCRdb processed the 5' RACE reads anew with MiXCR; each CDR3 protein has one entry. The table includes about 180,000 distinct CDR3 sequences, 16% detected once. CDR3 size: 13 residues. CDR1 SQVTM and CDR2 ANQGSEA come from the germline V gene. V was clipped by 6 bases and J by 6 bases, with 16 bases between them. The chain employs TRBV29-1 and TRBJ2-3, with D perhaps assigned TRBD1 or TRBD2 (5 bases each). The sequencing input was PBMCs or a T cell subset sorted from them (not recorded which). The receptor's source is an adult woman who had mild COVID-19 (a few samples of this study predate the infection). Cell type and time point are not known. CDR3 region: CSVDRSGRDTQYF. The CDR3 DNA sequence: TGCAGCGTCGACCGGTCGGGGCGGGATACGCAGTATTTT.